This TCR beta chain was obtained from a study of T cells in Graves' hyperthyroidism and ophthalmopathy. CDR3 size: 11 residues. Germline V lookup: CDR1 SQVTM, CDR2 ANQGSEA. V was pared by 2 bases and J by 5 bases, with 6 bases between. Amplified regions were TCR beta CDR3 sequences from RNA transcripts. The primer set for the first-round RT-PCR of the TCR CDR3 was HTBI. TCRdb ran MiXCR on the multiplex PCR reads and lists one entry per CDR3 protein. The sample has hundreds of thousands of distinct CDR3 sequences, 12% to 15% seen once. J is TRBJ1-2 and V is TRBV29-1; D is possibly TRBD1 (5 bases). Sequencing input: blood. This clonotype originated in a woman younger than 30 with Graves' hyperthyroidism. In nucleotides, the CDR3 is TGCAGCGTTGAATCAGGGTATGGCTACACCTTC. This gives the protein CSVESGYGYTF.